This is a list of T cell receptor beta chains from one sample in a study of blood T cells in healthy people across ages. TCRdb used MiXCR to reprocess the 5' RACE reads, holding one entry per CDR3 protein. The sample has hundreds of thousands of distinct CDR3 sequences, around 21% seen once. The sequencing sample was made of blood. All receptors derive from a man between 65 and 80 years old in good health. Both conserved end residues are part of each CDR3. Fields, in order: D gene, J gene, clone size, V gene, CDR3 DNA, CDR3 protein. D genes are given only for firm matches. Where a row states a size, it is once, few, many or the class of an expanded clone; other rows omit it.

>TRBD2|TRBJ2-1|NA|TRBV28
TGTGCCAGCAGTTGGACTAGCGGAAAGGTTGAGCAGTTCTTC
CASSWTSGKVEQFF
>NA|TRBJ2-5|NA|TRBV25-1
TGTGCCAGCAGCGCCCTTATCGGGGAGCAGTACTTC
CASSALIGEQYF
>TRBD1|TRBJ1-6|few|TRBV5-5
TGTGCCAGCAACACCGGGACAGGGGGCGATTCACCCCTCCACTTT
CASNTGTGGDSPLHF
>NA|TRBJ2-5|NA|TRBV5-6
TGTGCCAGCAGCCAAGCGATCGTCCGTAGTGTAAAGACCCAGTACTTC
CASSQAIVRSVKTQYF
>TRBD2|TRBJ2-7|few|TRBV3-1
TGTGCCAGCAGCCAAGCGTCTAGCGGTCGCGAGCAGTACTTC
CASSQASSGREQYF
>NA|TRBJ2-5|NA|TRBV10-2
TGCGCCAGCAGACAGTTCCGGGAGACCCAGTACTTC
CASRQFRETQYF
>TRBD2|TRBJ2-1|NA|TRBV6-1
TGTGCCAGCAGTCGTAGCGGGAGTGGGGGGAGCAATGAGCAGTTCTTC
CASSRSGSGGSNEQFF
>NA|TRBJ2-1|NA|TRBV20-1
TGCAGTGCTAGAGCGTTGGCCTCCTACAATGAGCAGTTCTTC
CSARALASYNEQFF
>TRBD1|TRBJ1-2|few|TRBV28
TGTGCCAGCAGACTCCCGGGACAGGGAAACGGTGGCTACACCTTC
CASRLPGQGNGGYTF
>TRBD2|TRBJ2-7|NA|TRBV6-2/TRBV6-3
TGTGCCAGTTTAAGCACGGCTAGCGGCCTCTACGAGCAGTACTTC
CASLSTASGLYEQYF
>TRBD2|TRBJ2-3|few|TRBV20-1
TGCAGTGCCACTTCTCCGGGACTAGCGGGTACAGATACGCAGTATTTT
CSATSPGLAGTDTQYF
>TRBD1|TRBJ1-6|few|TRBV6-6
TGTGCCAGCAGTTACTCGGAGGGACAGCCTAATTCACCCCTCCACTTT
CASSYSEGQPNSPLHF
>NA|TRBJ2-5|many|TRBV28
TGTGCCAGCAGTTTAGGAGGGTGGGAGACCCAGTACTTC
CASSLGGWETQYF
>TRBD1|TRBJ1-2|few|TRBV20-1
TGCAGTGCTAGAGGACAGGGCCTCTACACCTTC
CSARGQGLYTF
>TRBD1|TRBJ1-1|few|TRBV24-1
TGTGCCACCAGTGGACAGGGTGGGACTGAAGCTTTCTTT
CATSGQGGTEAFF
>NA|TRBJ1-5|NA|TRBV20-1
TGCAGTGCTAGAGATTCGGGGTATGGGGATCAGCCCCAGCATTTT
CSARDSGYGDQPQHF
>TRBD2|TRBJ2-5|many|TRBV15
TGTGCCACCAGCAGAGGAACTAGCGGGAGTGGCCAAGAGACCCAGTACTTC
CATSRGTSGSGQETQYF
>TRBD1|TRBJ2-7|NA|TRBV7-2
TGTGCCAGCAGCTCCCAACAGGGGGTGGCCTACGAGCAGTACTTC
CASSSQQGVAYEQYF
>NA|TRBJ2-1|NA|TRBV7-3
TGTGCCAGCAGCTCAGGGGCTCTTCACAATGAGCAGTTCTTC
CASSSGALHNEQFF
>NA|TRBJ2-1|few|TRBV12-3/TRBV12-4
TGTGCCAGCAGTACTTCCAATGAGCAGTTCTTC
CASSTSNEQFF
>NA|TRBJ2-1|NA|TRBV5-1
TGCGCCAGCAGCTTACAAAAGAGTCAAGGGAATGAGCAGTTCTTC
CASSLQKSQGNEQFF
>TRBD1|TRBJ2-3|few|TRBV20-1
TGCAGTTCCTACCGCCCGGGACAGGGTGTAGATACGCAGTATTTT
CSSYRPGQGVDTQYF
>TRBD2|TRBJ2-7|few|TRBV20-1
TGCAGTGCTAGATACCTAGCGGGAGCATATTACTTC
CSARYLAGAYYF
>NA|TRBJ2-4|many|TRBV24-1
TGTGCCACCCCCTTTGACGGCTTCAAGGGGTACATTCAGTACTTC
CATPFDGFKGYIQYF
>TRBD1|TRBJ2-5|NA|TRBV6-5
TGTGCCAGCAGTTACTTGGGACAGGGTGCGGAGACCCAGTACTTC
CASSYLGQGAETQYF
>TRBD1|TRBJ2-3|once|TRBV20-1
TGCAGCTACGGGACAGGGAACACAGATACGCAGTATTTT
CSYGTGNTDTQYF
>NA|TRBJ1-1|NA|TRBV12-5
TGTGCTAGTGCCTTGATGGGGGAGAACACTGAAGCTTTCTTT
CASALMGENTEAFF
>TRBD2|TRBJ2-2|NA|TRBV12-3/TRBV12-4
TGTGCCAGCAGTCGACTAGCGGGAGATATCGGGGAGCTGTTTTTT
CASSRLAGDIGELFF
>NA|TRBJ2-1|many|TRBV7-8
TGTGCCAGCAGCTTAGTAGGTGCCAATGAGCAGTTCTTC
CASSLVGANEQFF
>TRBD2|TRBJ2-1|NA|TRBV7-9
TGTGCCAGCAGCTCGATAGCGGGAGGGCCCGTCAATGAGCAGTTCTTC
CASSSIAGGPVNEQFF
>NA|TRBJ1-4|NA|TRBV7-2
TGTGCCAGCAGCTTAGAATTGAATGAAAAACTGTTTTTT
CASSLELNEKLFF
>NA|TRBJ1-4|NA|TRBV28
TGTGCCAGCAGGAGGGCCCCTAATGAAAAACTGTTTTTT
CASRRAPNEKLFF
>TRBD1|TRBJ2-7|few|TRBV20-1
TGCAGTGCTAGAGATAGACAGGGGGCTATCGACGAGCAGTACTTC
CSARDRQGAIDEQYF
>NA|TRBJ2-5|NA|TRBV20-1
TGCAGTGCCCAAAAGGGTACAGAACAAGAGACCCAGTACTTC
CSAQKGTEQETQYF
>TRBD2|TRBJ2-7|few|TRBV20-1
TGCAGTGCCAATCGGGGAGGTAGCGGGAGCGGAGTCGAGCAGTACTTC
CSANRGGSGSGVEQYF
>NA|TRBJ2-5|NA|TRBV19
TGTGCCAGTAGTAGACCAAGGGTCTCCGAGACCCAGTACTTC
CASSRPRVSETQYF
>NA|TRBJ2-3|many|TRBV5-6
TGTGCCAGCAGCTTGGGCGGGCGGCCCACAGATACGCAGTATTTT
CASSLGGRPTDTQYF
>TRBD1|TRBJ1-1|NA|TRBV7-9
TGTGCCAGCAGCCCTCAGTGGGACAGGGGGAGAACTGAAGCTTTCTTT
CASSPQWDRGRTEAFF
>NA|TRBJ1-2|few|TRBV25-1
TGTGCCAGCACTCGGGCCGGTGGCTACACCTTC
CASTRAGGYTF
>NA|TRBJ2-3|NA|TRBV9
TGTGCCAGCAGCGTAGGAGCGGTCGGCACAGATACGCAGTATTTT
CASSVGAVGTDTQYF
>NA|TRBJ2-2|few|TRBV20-1
TGCAGTGCTAGTTCCCCAGGGACCGGGGAGCTGTTTTTT
CSASSPGTGELFF
>NA|TRBJ2-7|few|TRBV6-2/TRBV6-3
TGTGCCAGCAGTTACTCGGGAAACGAGTACGAGCAGTACTTC
CASSYSGNEYEQYF
>TRBD1|TRBJ2-7|few|TRBV6-5
TGTGCCACTGTAGGGACAGGGGCCTACGAGCAGTACTTC
CATVGTGAYEQYF
>TRBD1|TRBJ1-5|NA|TRBV20-1
TGCAGTGCCCTGGACAGGGAGGGCAATCAGCCCCAGCATTTT
CSALDREGNQPQHF
>NA|TRBJ2-7|NA|TRBV5-1
TGCGCCAGCAGCTTGGCCAATCCGGGACCTTACGAGCAGTACTTC
CASSLANPGPYEQYF
>NA|TRBJ1-4|few|TRBV7-2
TGTGCCAGCAGCTTTCAGGGTCACGAAAAACTGTTTTTT
CASSFQGHEKLFF